Presented here are 21 T cell receptor beta chains from one specimen sequenced in a study of T cells in Graves' hyperthyroidism and ophthalmopathy (dated by TCRdb to the late 2010s). The library was prepared using multiplex PCR. The instrument was an Illumina HiSeq 2000. Amplification of TCR beta CDR3 regions was carried out from RNA transcripts. For the first round of RT-PCR on the TCR CDR3, the HTBI primer set was used together with the Qiagen OneStep RT-PCR kit. TCRdb's own reprocessing of the public reads used fastp at Q25 and MiXCR and kept productive beta chains. Each entry is one CDR3 protein sequence, shown with its most common DNA and genes. In this sample the table shows about 420,000 distinct CDR3 sequences, around a sixth of which occur a single time. Over 7.5% of the sample is held by the ten biggest clonotypes. Material: blood. These TCRs come from a woman younger than 30 with Graves' hyperthyroidism.

The table lists this clonotype with many counts. For the CDR3, the DNA is TGTGCCAGCAGTTTGGTAGGGAAGAAAGACTACACCTTC. Protein sequence: CASSLVGKKDYTF. This chain uses TRBV28 with TRBJ1-2; no clear D. Trimming removed 3 bases from V and 10 bases from J, with 15 bases in between. CDR1 MDHEN and CDR2 SYDVKM come from the germline V gene. The CDR3 totals 13 residues.

This clonotype was counted ten times or more. The DNA for the CDR3 is TGTGCCAGCAGTCAAGTTGGGACTAGCGGGAGCACAGATACGCAGTATTTT. Translated: CASSQVGTSGSTDTQYF. V gene TRBV7-2 combines with J gene TRBJ2-3; 12 bases fit TRBD2. The trim removed 6 bases at V and 0 bases at J, leaving 7 bases unmatched. CDR1 is SGHTA and CDR2 is FQGNSA in the germline V gene. The CDR3 has 17 residues.

This clonotype was picked up many times. This chain links TRBV24-1 with TRBJ2-2; 11 nucleotides align to TRBD1. The germline CDR1 and CDR2 sequences are KGHDR and SFDVKD. The ends lost 7 bases at V and 2 bases at J; junction bases unmatched: 5. CDR3 size: 16 residues. For the CDR3, the DNA is TGTGCCACCAGCGGGGGACAGGGGGTTAACACCGGGGAGCTGTTTTTT. This sequence encodes CATSGGQGVNTGELFF.

CDR3 region: CASKTGTSGVNEQFF. The CDR3 DNA sequence: TGTGCCAGTAAGACCGGGACTAGCGGAGTCAATGAGCAGTTCTTC. The chain combines TRBV27 with TRBJ2-1; TRBD2 matches at 11 bases. The V segment lost 9 bases and the J segment 6 bases; nucleotides outside the gene matches: 10. Germline values: CDR1 MNHEY, CDR2 SMNVEV (reference sequence). This CDR3 spans 15 amino acids.

This clonotype was picked up many times. The J gene is TRBJ2-5, the V gene TRBV10-3; a possible D gene is TRBD1 (7 bases). Germline V gives CDR1 ENHRY, CDR2 SYGVKD. The CDR3 is 14 amino acids. V shed 5 bases and J shed 2 bases, with 12 bases lying between them. CDR3 in amino acids: CAISPGGTQETQYF. The CDR3 DNA is TGTGCCATCAGTCCAGGGGGGACACAAGAGACCCAGTACTTC.

This clonotype was counted many times. The rearrangement uses TRBV30 and TRBJ1-2; D is undetermined. Germline CDR1 and CDR2: GTSNPN and SVGIG (reference sequence). This CDR3 is built from 13 residues. V was trimmed by 2 bases and J by 5 bases, leaving 12 bases between them. As DNA, the CDR3 is TGTGCCTGGAGTAAAACAGTGGGATATGGCTACACCTTC. Protein: CAWSKTVGYGYTF.

This clonotype came up many times. V gene TRBV24-1 combines with J gene TRBJ2-2, with 13 bases matching TRBD2. The CDR3 contains 18 residues. The germline CDR1 and CDR2 sequences are KGHDR and SFDVKD. V was pared by 3 bases and J by 0 bases, with 3 bases of the junction left unmatched. The CDR3 region has the DNA TGTGCCACCAGTGATGCCGGGACTAGCGGGACGAACACCGGGGAGCTGTTTTTT. This encodes CATSDAGTSGTNTGELFF.

The rearrangement uses TRBV25-1 and TRBJ1-4; D is undetermined. The CDR3 totals 15 residues. Trimming took off 3 bases at V and 0 bases at J, with 8 bases between the two ends. CDR1 and CDR2 (germline): MGHDK, SYGVNS. CDR3: CASSEIFATNEKLFF. The CDR3 DNA reads TGTGCCAGCAGTGAGATTTTCGCAACTAATGAAAAACTGTTTTTT.

The chain employs TRBV20-1 and TRBJ2-7; 12 nucleotides agree with TRBD2. CDR1 and CDR2 from the germline V gene are DFQATT and SNEGSKA (reference sequence). This CDR3 has 15 residues. J lost 7 bases, V lost 1 base, and 8 bases had no gene match. CDR3: CSARGLAGGPWEQYF. CDR3 bases: TGCAGTGCTAGAGGGCTAGCGGGAGGGCCTTGGGAGCAGTACTTC.

The chain combines TRBV5-1 with TRBJ2-5, with D hard to call. Germline CDR1 SGHRS, CDR2 YFSETQ. This CDR3 comprises 14 residues. Trimming took off 2 bases at V and 5 bases at J, with 13 bases between the two ends. CDR3 amino acids: CASSFTTSRETQYF. CDR3 DNA: TGCGCCAGCAGCTTTACAACCTCCAGGGAGACCCAGTACTTC.

With respect to this clonotype: A much larger clone differs from this one at a single base, so this may be a read error. The chain employs TRBV20-1 and TRBJ2-1; D gene unclear. Germline lookup yields CDR1 DFQATT and CDR2 SNEGSKA (reference sequence). Between the trimmed V and J ends, which lost 2 bases and 10 bases, there was a span of 15 bases. The CDR3 extends over 13 amino acids. As DNA, the CDR3 is TGCAGTGCTAGATTCGTTACTAATCAAGAGCAGTTCTTC. Amino acids: CSARFVTNQEQFF.

This chain uses TRBV18 with TRBJ2-3; D is ambiguous. CDR1 KGHSH and CDR2 LQKENI come from the germline V gene. The length of the CDR3 is 17 residues. The ends were cut back, 2 bases at V and 0 bases at J, with 15 bases in the middle. In nucleotides, the CDR3 is TGTGCCAGCTCACCAGGGAAGGGCTTGCTCAGCACAGATACGCAGTATTTT. Protein: CASSPGKGLLSTDTQYF.

In this sample, this clonotype turned up many times. This chain uses TRBV27 with TRBJ2-7, with 8 bases identical to TRBD1. This CDR3 is 12 amino acids long. Germline assignment: CDR1 MNHEY and CDR2 SMNVEV (reference sequence). Germline trimming cut 6 bases from V and 4 bases from J; bases unmatched to any gene: 2. The CDR3 coding sequence is TGTGCCAGCAGACGACAGGGGTACGAGCAGTACTTC. Its translation: CASRRQGYEQYF.

The chain uses TRBV29-1 and TRBJ2-1, with 9 positions matching TRBD2. The CDR3 extends over 17 amino acids. Trimming at V came to 6 bases and at J to 2 bases, leaving 14 bases not matched to a gene. The germline V gene encodes CDR1 SQVTM and CDR2 ANQGSEA. The CDR3 protein is CSVGGVIGLATYNEQFF. CDR3 coding DNA: TGCAGCGTGGGGGGGGTAATTGGACTAGCGACCTACAATGAGCAGTTCTTC.

This clonotype was detected many times. This chain joins TRBV28 and TRBJ1-5; D is perhaps TRBD1 (5 bases). The CDR3 length is 15 residues. Per the germline V gene, CDR1 is MDHEN and CDR2 is SYDVKM. With 6 bases removed from V and 5 bases from J, the gap between germline ends came to 17 bases. The CDR3 loop is CASSSGWGGDQPQHF. The CDR3 DNA reads as TGTGCCAGCAGCTCGGGATGGGGCGGTGATCAGCCCCAGCATTTT.

Only a few counts were recorded for this clonotype. The rearrangement links TRBV11-3 to TRBJ2-3; 11 positions match TRBD1. This CDR3 spans 15 amino acids. Germline V lookup: CDR1 SGHNT, CDR2 YENEEA. Losses at the gene ends were 1 base for V and 7 bases for J; bases not matched to a gene: 4. The CDR3 DNA reads as TGTGCCAGCAGCTTAGTTGGACAGGGGGCTTATACGCAGTATTTT. Translation gives CASSLVGQGAYTQYF.

This clonotype appeared a few times. The V call is TRBV12-3 or TRBV12-4, the J call TRBJ2-1; 10 bases match TRBD2. The ends lost 6 bases at V and 6 bases at J; junction bases unmatched: 8. The CDR3 extends over 15 amino acids. The CDR3 DNA follows: TGTGCCAGCAGACAACTAGCGGGGAGACGCAATGAGCAGTTCTTC. The encoded protein is CASRQLAGRRNEQFF.

This clonotype was observed at least ten times. This chain joins TRBV6-2 or TRBV6-3 and TRBJ1-2; D gene ambiguous. V was clipped by 2 bases and J by 1 base, with 8 bases between them. This CDR3 spans 14 amino acids. CDR1 and CDR2 from the germline V gene are MNHEY and SVGEGT. The CDR3 bases are TGTGCCAGCAGTTACGCAAACAGTAACTATGGCTACACCTTC. Translation gives CASSYANSNYGYTF.

This clonotype occurred many times. The chain links TRBV20-1 to TRBJ2-5, with D perhaps given as TRBD1 or TRBD2 (5 bases each). The CDR3 sequence is 13 residues long. Deletions cut 3 bases from V and 1 base from J, with 9 bases between. Germline CDR1 and CDR2: DFQATT and SNEGSKA (reference sequence). The CDR3 loop reads CSASGAAQETQYF. The CDR3 DNA follows: TGCAGTGCTAGCGGGGCAGCCCAAGAGACCCAGTACTTC.

Many counts were recorded for this clonotype. The rearrangement links TRBV7-9 to TRBJ2-7; possibly TRBD1 for D (7 bases). CDR1 and CDR2 from the germline V gene are SEHNR and FQNEAQ (reference sequence). The CDR3 runs to 16 residues. Trimming left V 2 bases short and J 7 bases short, with 21 bases between. Here the CDR3 DNA reads TGTGCCAGCAGCTTACTCCCGTCAGGGGGGTTAGGGGAGCAGTACTTC. This sequence encodes CASSLLPSGGLGEQYF.

Many counts were recorded for this clonotype. This rearrangement joins TRBV6-1 to TRBJ2-7, with no clear D. The CDR3 contains 16 residues. Deletions cut 5 bases from V and 4 bases from J, with 21 bases between. From germline, CDR1 is MNHNS and CDR2 SASEGT. This CDR3 is CASSYSPGPSLYEQYF. CDR3 DNA sequence: TGTGCCAGCAGTTATTCACCGGGCCCGAGTCTTTACGAGCAGTACTTC.